The entry that follows covers one TCR beta chain sequence. This record comes from a study of blood T cell repertoires in COVID-19. Sequenced by immunoSEQ multiplex PCR; TCRdb stores in-frame clones only, minus some. This table holds 400,000 to 450,000 clones, approximately 91% found once. This CDR3 contains 15 residues. Germline assignment: CDR1 SQVTM and CDR2 ANQGSEA. The V and J ends lost 6 bases and 2 bases respectively, with 20 bases between them. Sequenced material: peripheral blood. The chain employs TRBV29-1 and TRBJ2-7, with D perhaps TRBD1 (6 bases). This clonotype was obtained from a woman in her thirties or forties with COVID-19, enrolled during active disease. CDR3 coding DNA: TGCAGCGTGGGGTTTTGGGGGCGCAGTACCTACGAGCAGTACTTC. Encoded protein: CSVGFWGRSTYEQYF.